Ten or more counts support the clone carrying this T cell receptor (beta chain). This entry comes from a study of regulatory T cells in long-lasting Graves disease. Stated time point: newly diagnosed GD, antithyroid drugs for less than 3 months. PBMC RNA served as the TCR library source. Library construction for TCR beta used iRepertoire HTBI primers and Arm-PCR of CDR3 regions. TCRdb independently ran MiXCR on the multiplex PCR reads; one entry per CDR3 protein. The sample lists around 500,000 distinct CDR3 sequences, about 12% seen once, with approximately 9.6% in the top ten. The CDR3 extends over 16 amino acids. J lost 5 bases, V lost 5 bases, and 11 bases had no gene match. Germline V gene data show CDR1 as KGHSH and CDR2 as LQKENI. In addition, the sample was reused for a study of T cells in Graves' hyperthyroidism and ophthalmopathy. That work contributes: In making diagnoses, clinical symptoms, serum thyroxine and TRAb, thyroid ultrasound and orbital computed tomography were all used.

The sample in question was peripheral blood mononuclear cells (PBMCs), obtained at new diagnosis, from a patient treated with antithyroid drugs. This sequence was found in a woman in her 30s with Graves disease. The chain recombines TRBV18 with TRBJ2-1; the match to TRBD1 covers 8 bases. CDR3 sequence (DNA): TGTGCCAGCTCATTAGCCGGGACAGGTGGACACAATGAGCAGTTCTTC. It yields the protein CASSLAGTGGHNEQFF.